These T cell receptor beta chains were read from a single sample in a study. Via MiXCR, TCRdb re-called the reads, giving one row per CDR3 protein. Among 3,000 to 4,000 distinct CDR3 sequences listed, approximately 9.6% were seen once. The specimen was CD4+ T cells from synovial fluid. The receptors derive from a human donor with rheumatoid arthritis. CDR3s include the opening cysteine and the closing phenylalanine or tryptophan. Each record gives: clone size, V gene, D gene, J gene, CDR3 DNA, CDR3 protein. The D gene is left open where the match is weak. Clone size is not always given. Where it is, it says once, few, many or a class for expanded clones.

clone size: medium-sized; V gene: TRBV4-1; D gene: TRBD2; J gene: TRBJ2-7; CDR3 DNA: TGCGCCAGCAGCCCGGGGACTAGCGGGATTTACTACGAGCAGTACTTC; CDR3 protein: CASSPGTSGIYYEQYF
clone size: medium-sized; V gene: TRBV28; D gene: -; J gene: TRBJ2-1; CDR3 DNA: TGTGCCAGCAGTTTAGCTCCCGGAGCCTACAATGAGCAGTTCTTC; CDR3 protein: CASSLAPGAYNEQFF
clone size: -; V gene: TRBV20-1; D gene: -; J gene: TRBJ1-3; CDR3 DNA: TGCAGTGCCACAGAAACCTCTGGAAACACCATATATTTT; CDR3 protein: CSATETSGNTIYF
clone size: -; V gene: TRBV7-2; D gene: TRBD2; J gene: TRBJ2-1; CDR3 DNA: TGTGCCAGCAGCTTACTCCTAGCGGGAGCAGGTAATGAGCAGTTCTTC; CDR3 protein: CASSLLLAGAGNEQFF
clone size: medium-sized; V gene: TRBV19; D gene: -; J gene: TRBJ2-7; CDR3 DNA: TGTGCCAGTAGTATAGTATGGAAGTTCGACGAGCAGTACTTC; CDR3 protein: CASSIVWKFDEQYF
clone size: medium-sized; V gene: TRBV7-2; D gene: -; J gene: TRBJ2-7; CDR3 DNA: TGTGCCAGCAGCCATAGCCCTAGTACCTACGAGCAGTACTTC; CDR3 protein: CASSHSPSTYEQYF
clone size: many; V gene: TRBV6-5; D gene: TRBD2; J gene: TRBJ2-3; CDR3 DNA: TGTGCCAGCAGTTCAGTAGCGGGACCTAGCACAGATACGCAGTATTTT; CDR3 protein: CASSSVAGPSTDTQYF
clone size: few; V gene: TRBV20-1; D gene: TRBD2; J gene: TRBJ2-1; CDR3 DNA: TGCAGTGCTCTCTCCGGGACTAGCGGGACCTACAATGAGCAGTTCTTC; CDR3 protein: CSALSGTSGTYNEQFF
clone size: medium-sized; V gene: TRBV6-2/TRBV6-3; D gene: -; J gene: TRBJ2-3; CDR3 DNA: TGTGCCAGCAGTTACCTCTTAGGAACAGATACGCAGTATTTT; CDR3 protein: CASSYLLGTDTQYF
clone size: medium-sized; V gene: TRBV20-1; D gene: TRBD2; J gene: TRBJ2-7; CDR3 DNA: TGCAGTGCTGGCCTACCTAGCGGGAGTGCCTACGAGCAGTACTTC; CDR3 protein: CSAGLPSGSAYEQYF
clone size: many; V gene: TRBV7-2; D gene: -; J gene: TRBJ2-2; CDR3 DNA: TGTGCCAGCAGCTTAGGGCCGGCTAACACCGGGGAGCTGTTTTTT; CDR3 protein: CASSLGPANTGELFF
clone size: medium-sized; V gene: TRBV29-1; D gene: -; J gene: TRBJ2-1; CDR3 DNA: TGCAGCGTCTCACAGGACACAACCTACAATGAGCAGTTCTTC; CDR3 protein: CSVSQDTTYNEQFF
clone size: many; V gene: TRBV10-3; D gene: -; J gene: TRBJ2-7; CDR3 DNA: TGTGCCATCGGAGAGAGCTCCTACGAGCAGTACTTC; CDR3 protein: CAIGESSYEQYF
clone size: -; V gene: TRBV29-1; D gene: TRBD2; J gene: TRBJ2-7; CDR3 DNA: TGCAGCGTCCTGACTAGCGGAACTTCCTACGAGCAGTACTTC; CDR3 protein: CSVLTSGTSYEQYF
clone size: medium-sized; V gene: TRBV28; D gene: -; J gene: TRBJ2-7; CDR3 DNA: TGTGCCAGCAGTTATTTGCAGGGGTACGAGCAGTACTTC; CDR3 protein: CASSYLQGYEQYF
clone size: few; V gene: TRBV7-3; D gene: -; J gene: TRBJ2-3; CDR3 DNA: TGTGCCAGCAGCCCCGGTGGGGGGTGGACAGATACGCAGTATTTT; CDR3 protein: CASSPGGGWTDTQYF
clone size: -; V gene: TRBV19; D gene: -; J gene: TRBJ1-1; CDR3 DNA: TGTGCCAGTAGTTATAGGGGAGGTCGGACTGAAGCTTTCTTT; CDR3 protein: CASSYRGGRTEAFF
clone size: many; V gene: TRBV4-3; D gene: -; J gene: TRBJ2-7; CDR3 DNA: TGCGCCAGCAGCCAAATCCTCTCGCGGGATTCCTACGAGCAGTACTTC; CDR3 protein: CASSQILSRDSYEQYF
clone size: medium-sized; V gene: TRBV20-1; D gene: TRBD1; J gene: TRBJ2-6; CDR3 DNA: TGCAGTGCAGTGGGGACAGGGGGTATCTCTGGGGCCAACGTCCTGACTTTC; CDR3 protein: CSAVGTGGISGANVLTF
clone size: medium-sized; V gene: TRBV24-1; D gene: -; J gene: TRBJ2-3; CDR3 DNA: TGTGCCACCAGTGATTTGCAAGTCGGGAGTTATACGCAGTATTTT; CDR3 protein: CATSDLQVGSYTQYF
clone size: medium-sized; V gene: TRBV27; D gene: TRBD1; J gene: TRBJ1-2; CDR3 DNA: TGTGCCAGCAGTTCATCGGGACAGGGAGGTTTCTGGGATGGCTACACCTTC; CDR3 protein: CASSSSGQGGFWDGYTF
clone size: medium-sized; V gene: TRBV5-1; D gene: -; J gene: TRBJ2-1; CDR3 DNA: TGCGCCAGCAGCTTAACGGGACTGAATAATGAGCAGTTCTTC; CDR3 protein: CASSLTGLNNEQFF
clone size: medium-sized; V gene: TRBV11-2; D gene: -; J gene: TRBJ2-2; CDR3 DNA: TGTGCCAGCAGCTTAGGGCTGGCTGATAACACCGGGGAGCTGTTTTTT; CDR3 protein: CASSLGLADNTGELFF
clone size: few; V gene: TRBV7-2; D gene: TRBD2; J gene: TRBJ2-7; CDR3 DNA: TGTGCCAGCAGCCCGTCCCTAGCGGTCTCCTATGAGCAGTACTTC; CDR3 protein: CASSPSLAVSYEQYF
clone size: large; V gene: TRBV4-2; D gene: TRBD1; J gene: TRBJ1-5; CDR3 DNA: TGTGCCAGCAGCCAGGAGTACAGGGGGCAAGGAGATCAGCCCCAGCATTTT; CDR3 protein: CASSQEYRGQGDQPQHF
clone size: many; V gene: TRBV20-1; D gene: -; J gene: TRBJ1-1; CDR3 DNA: TGCAGTGCTTACCCAGGGAAAGTGAACACTGAAGCTTTCTTT; CDR3 protein: CSAYPGKVNTEAFF
clone size: many; V gene: TRBV29-1; D gene: -; J gene: TRBJ2-2; CDR3 DNA: TGCAGCGTTTGGCGGGAGAACACCGGGGAGCTGTTTTTT; CDR3 protein: CSVWRENTGELFF
clone size: medium-sized; V gene: TRBV18; D gene: TRBD1; J gene: TRBJ2-1; CDR3 DNA: TGTGCCAGCTCACCCAACGGACAGGGTGATCATGAGCAGTTCTTC; CDR3 protein: CASSPNGQGDHEQFF
clone size: many; V gene: TRBV5-1; D gene: TRBD2; J gene: TRBJ2-3; CDR3 DNA: TGCGCCAGCAGCTTTGGCGGGAGTGGTTCGAATACGCAGTATTTT; CDR3 protein: CASSFGGSGSNTQYF
clone size: few; V gene: TRBV18; D gene: -; J gene: TRBJ2-6; CDR3 DNA: TGTGCCAGCTCACAGGGTACCCTCGGGACTGGGGCCAACGTCCTGACTTTC; CDR3 protein: CASSQGTLGTGANVLTF
clone size: medium-sized; V gene: TRBV20-1; D gene: -; J gene: TRBJ1-5; CDR3 DNA: TGCAGTGCTAGAGTCCCGGCAGGGGAACTGAGCAATCAGCCCCAGCATTTT; CDR3 protein: CSARVPAGELSNQPQHF
clone size: -; V gene: TRBV5-1; D gene: -; J gene: TRBJ1-5; CDR3 DNA: TGCGCCAGCAGCTTGGCAGGGGCTGATCAGCCCCAGCATTTT; CDR3 protein: CASSLAGADQPQHF
clone size: medium-sized; V gene: TRBV29-1; D gene: -; J gene: TRBJ2-5; CDR3 DNA: TGCAGCGTCAAGGGTGGGGGCTGGACAGAGACCCAGTACTTC; CDR3 protein: CSVKGGGWTETQYF
clone size: medium-sized; V gene: TRBV10-1; D gene: -; J gene: TRBJ2-1; CDR3 DNA: TGCGCCAGCCCCGACCGAAGGGGCGAGTTCTTC; CDR3 protein: CASPDRRGEFF
clone size: medium-sized; V gene: TRBV20-1; D gene: TRBD2; J gene: TRBJ2-1; CDR3 DNA: TGCAGTGCCCCATCCGGGACTAGCGGGACTGATGAGCAGTTCTTC; CDR3 protein: CSAPSGTSGTDEQFF
clone size: few; V gene: TRBV2; D gene: -; J gene: TRBJ1-5; CDR3 DNA: TGTGCCAGCAGTGAAGGTGCAGGGAGCAATCAGCCCCAGCATTTT; CDR3 protein: CASSEGAGSNQPQHF
clone size: medium-sized; V gene: TRBV4-1; D gene: TRBD1; J gene: TRBJ2-2; CDR3 DNA: TGCGCCAGCAGCCAAGCCACAGGACAGGGGACCGGGGAGCTGTTTTTT; CDR3 protein: CASSQATGQGTGELFF
clone size: medium-sized; V gene: TRBV20-1; D gene: -; J gene: TRBJ2-5; CDR3 DNA: TGCAGTGCTAGTTCCGGGAGTGTCCAAGAGACCCAGTACTTC; CDR3 protein: CSASSGSVQETQYF
clone size: medium-sized; V gene: TRBV5-1; D gene: -; J gene: TRBJ1-6; CDR3 DNA: TGCGCCAGCAGCTTGGATCCAGTGACCAATAATTCACCCCTCCACTTT; CDR3 protein: CASSLDPVTNNSPLHF
clone size: -; V gene: TRBV4-2; D gene: -; J gene: TRBJ2-2; CDR3 DNA: TGTGCCAGCAGCCAAGTCAAGGGGCCCGGGGAGCTGTTTTTT; CDR3 protein: CASSQVKGPGELFF
clone size: large; V gene: TRBV20-1; D gene: -; J gene: TRBJ1-1; CDR3 DNA: TGCAGTGCTAGAGAATCCAGCTGGAACACTGAAGCTTTCTTT; CDR3 protein: CSARESSWNTEAFF
clone size: -; V gene: TRBV20-1; D gene: TRBD1; J gene: TRBJ2-7; CDR3 DNA: TGCAGTGCTCAAACCGGGACAGTTCTTTACGAGCAGTACTTC; CDR3 protein: CSAQTGTVLYEQYF